The text below deals with one T cell receptor (beta chain). Its antigen is not known. Treatment defined: roughly 10-day PBMC culture with coronavirus spike peptide pools or control peptides (ViraFEST assay). Before the COVID-19 pandemic (2011-2018), CD4+ T cells were obtained from the unexposed donor. Antigen-specific T cell expansion with peptide pools preceded TCR sequencing in the ViraFEST approach. With the Oncomine TCR Beta short-read assay, DNA from cultured CD4+ T cells was sequenced. TCRdb ran MiXCR on the PCR reads and lists one entry per CDR3 protein. Of roughly 2,300 distinct CDR3 sequences in the sample, about a sixth were seen once. This entry belongs to a study of vaccination and CD4 T cells after COVID-19. Study information: A CEFX pool, an HIV-1 Nef pool, or no peptide went to control cultures. General study findings and limits: Median 86.3% of reactive clones detected in convalescent patients emerged only post-vaccination. The study examined relatively few convalescent patients and included no early post-infection timepoints.

V was clipped by 1 base and J by 0 bases, with 7 bases between them. This CDR3 has 14 amino acids. Germline CDR1 and CDR2: DFQATT and SNEGSKA (reference sequence). The source is a human donor in good health. The sample comprised CD4+ T cells from blood, cultured in vitro. The chain joins TRBV20-1 to TRBJ2-1; D unresolved. For the CDR3, the DNA is TGCAGTGCTAGAGGGGCTAGCTCCTACAATGAGCAGTTCTTC. Protein: CSARGASSYNEQFF.